Below, 17 T cell receptor beta chains from the same sample are listed, as sequenced in a study of CD8 T cells in ankylosing spondylitis. TCRdb processed the 5' RACE reads anew with MiXCR; each CDR3 protein has one entry. The sample yields fewer than 550,000 distinct CDR3 sequences, approximately 5% seen once. Whole-study results and caveats: Several highly homologous variants made up a TCR beta motif that seemed to typify ankylosing spondylitis blood.

Their specific antigens are unknown. Material for sequencing was blood, either unsorted or a sorted T cell fraction (not recorded which). The receptors derive from a male donor with ankylosing spondylitis.

Many counts were recorded for this clonotype. This chain links TRBV29-1 with TRBJ2-1, with 7 bases lining up with TRBD2. The CDR3 length is 14 residues. Germline trimming cut 3 bases from V and 3 bases from J; bases unmatched to any gene: 5. Germline CDR1 is SQVTM and CDR2 is ANQGSEA. The CDR3 nucleotides read TGCAGCGTTGACGGTGGGAGGGACTACAATGAGCAGTTCTTC. The encoded protein is CSVDGGRDYNEQFF.

The chain carries TRBV20-1 and TRBJ2-1; D remains unclear. The CDR3 consists of 14 residues. Trimming cost V 6 bases and J 6 bases, with 18 bases left between them. Germline V gene data show CDR1 as DFQATT and CDR2 as SNEGSKA (reference sequence). DNA of the CDR3: TGCAGTGCCCGGCCCACCGGGTCGGTCAATGAGCAGTTCTTC. As protein: CSARPTGSVNEQFF.

This clonotype was observed at least ten times. The genes are TRBV7-9 and TRBJ2-3, with a weak D call TRBD1 (5 bases). V was pared by 3 bases and J by 6 bases, with 13 bases between. Germline V gives CDR1 SEHNR, CDR2 FQNEAQ (reference sequence). The CDR3 loop spans 14 amino acids. The CDR3 loop reads CASSLLRAPDTQYF. The DNA for the CDR3 is TGTGCCAGCAGCTTGCTCAGGGCCCCGGATACGCAGTATTTT.

This clonotype has at least ten counts. J is TRBJ1-6 and V is TRBV9; 7 bases are a match to TRBD1. The ends lost 3 bases at V and 11 bases at J; junction bases unmatched: 8. Germline CDR1 reads SGDLS; CDR2 reads YYNGEE. The CDR3 runs to 14 residues. CDR3 sequence reads: CASSATGDWAPLHF. The CDR3 nucleotides are TGTGCCAGCAGCGCCACAGGGGATTGGGCACCCCTCCACTTT. The full variable domain, rest sourced from reference TRBV9 and TRBJ1-6, is DSGVTQTPKHLITATGQRVTLRCSPRSGDLSVYWYQQSLDQGLQFLIQYYNGEERAKGNILERFSAQQFPDLHSELNLSSLELGDSALYFCASSATGDWAPLHFGNGTRLTVT.

At least ten counts were recorded for this clonotype. The chain recombines TRBV5-1 with TRBJ2-7; D possibly corresponds to TRBD2 (5 bases). Between the trimmed V and J ends, which lost 0 bases and 0 bases, there was a span of 10 bases. This CDR3 is 15 amino acids long. The germline V gene encodes CDR1 SGHRS and CDR2 YFSETQ. Written as DNA, the CDR3 is TGCGCCAGCAGCTTGGCCATCGGGATCTCCTACGAGCAGTACTTC. It encodes CASSLAIGISYEQYF.

This clonotype was observed many times. The CDR3 region has the DNA TGCAGTGCTTTCCAGGGGTGGAACACTGAAGCTTTCTTT. This sequence encodes CSAFQGWNTEAFF. V usage is TRBV20-1 and J usage is TRBJ1-1; D might be TRBD1 (6 bases). The V end was cut by 5 bases, the J end by 1 base, with 11 bases between. This CDR3 is 13 amino acids long. CDR1 DFQATT and CDR2 SNEGSKA come from the germline V gene (reference sequence).

V is TRBV24-1 and J is TRBJ2-3, with 8 bases matching TRBD1. The length of the CDR3 is 16 residues. The germline CDR1 and CDR2 sequences are KGHDR and SFDVKD. With 3 bases clipped from V and 2 bases from J, the junction kept 6 bases outside the gene matches. In DNA form, the CDR3 reads TGTGCCACCAGTGATCCAGGGGGCTCCTCCACAGATACGCAGTATTTT. It yields the protein CATSDPGGSSTDTQYF.

In its sample, this clonotype was seen many times. The V call is TRBV5-8, the J call TRBJ2-7, with a tentative D call TRBD2 (6 bases). Trimming stripped 0 bases from V and 7 bases from J, with 8 bases between. CDR3 length equals 12 residues. CDR1 SGHTS and CDR2 YDEGEE come from the germline V gene. DNA of the CDR3: TGTGCCAGCAGCTTGGTAGGGACTGAGCAGTACTTC. It encodes CASSLVGTEQYF.

This clonotype came up many times. The V call is TRBV4-2, the J call TRBJ1-4; tentatively, D is TRBD1 (5 bases). Deletions cut 3 bases from V and 6 bases from J, with 8 bases between. The CDR3 covers 13 residues. Germline V gene data show CDR1 as LGHNA and CDR2 as YNFKEQ. CDR3 in amino acids: CASSQGGDEKLFF. CDR3 DNA: TGTGCCAGCAGCCAGGGGGGAGATGAAAAACTGTTTTTT.

This clonotype was recorded many times. This chain joins TRBV11-2 and TRBJ2-5, with D hard to call. The V gene lost 0 bases and the J gene lost 3 bases, with 5 bases spanning the gap. Germline V gene sequence: CDR1 SGHAT, CDR2 FQNNGV. CDR3 length: 13 amino acids. The CDR3 nucleotides are TGTGCCAGCAGCTTAGAGCCGGAAGAGACCCAGTACTTC. It is translated as CASSLEPEETQYF.

This clonotype showed up many times. The chain uses TRBV28 and TRBJ1-6, with D possibly being TRBD1 (5 bases). This CDR3 contains 14 residues. The germline CDR1 and CDR2 sequences are MDHEN and SYDVKM. Trimming cost V 5 bases and J 3 bases, with 8 bases left between them. The CDR3 protein is CASSMTDYNSPLHF. The CDR3 DNA reads TGTGCCAGCAGTATGACAGACTATAATTCACCCCTCCACTTT.

This clonotype came up many times. V usage is TRBV5-1 and J usage is TRBJ1-3; no clear D. V gave up 3 bases and J gave up 4 bases, with 8 bases separating them. CDR3 length: 13 residues. Germline CDR1 reads SGHRS; CDR2 reads YFSETQ. The CDR3 spells CASSSPPGNTIYF. In nucleotides, the CDR3 is TGCGCCAGCAGCTCTCCCCCGGGAAACACCATATATTTT.

The sample holds many counts of this clonotype. CDR3 amino acids: CSARASNEQFF. CDR3 coding DNA: TGCAGTGCTAGAGCCAGCAATGAGCAGTTCTTC. This chain links TRBV20-1 with TRBJ2-1, with D uncertain. The CDR3 consists of 11 residues. Germline V lookup: CDR1 DFQATT, CDR2 SNEGSKA (reference sequence). Between the trimmed V and J ends, which lost 1 base and 6 bases, there was a span of 4 bases.

This clonotype has a count of ten or more. The chain recombines TRBV5-1 with TRBJ2-1, with D perhaps TRBD2 (6 bases). CDR3 length: 12 residues. Between the trimmed V and J ends, which lost 4 bases and 10 bases, there was a span of 12 bases. CDR1 and CDR2 from the germline V gene are SGHRS and YFSETQ. The DNA for the CDR3 is TGCGCCAGCAGCCCCGGGGACTCGGAGCAGTTCTTC. It is translated as CASSPGDSEQFF.

This clonotype has at least ten counts. CDR3 in DNA: TGTGCCATCGGACGGGAGTCACGGGGCGGGGAGCTGTTTTTT. Amino acid sequence: CAIGRESRGGELFF. J is TRBJ2-2 and V is TRBV10-3, with D tentatively TRBD2 (6 bases). Germline V gives CDR1 ENHRY, CDR2 SYGVKD. The CDR3 is made up of 14 amino acids. Trimming pared 8 bases from V and 7 bases from J, leaving 17 bases between.

CDR3 in amino acids: CASSLARSDTQYF. CDR3 nucleotide sequence: TGTGCCAGCAGTTTAGCCCGGTCAGATACGCAGTATTTT. The V and J genes are TRBV28 and TRBJ2-3, with D unresolved. CDR1 is MDHEN, CDR2 SYDVKM, per germline. The CDR3 contains 13 residues. Trimming removed 2 bases from V and 4 bases from J, with 7 bases in between.

This clonotype was detected a few times. The gene calls are TRBV7-9 and TRBJ2-5; TRBD1 matches at 8 bases. Germline V lookup: CDR1 SEHNR, CDR2 FQNEAQ (reference sequence). Germline trimming cut 7 bases from V and 5 bases from J; bases unmatched to any gene: 12. The CDR3 runs to 15 residues. The CDR3 sequence is CASTAGGVYGETQYF. In DNA, the CDR3 is TGTGCCAGCACAGCAGGGGGCGTTTACGGCGAGACCCAGTACTTC.